One and the same sample provided the 19 T cell receptor beta chains below, sequenced in a study of T cell responses to AZD1222 COVID-19 vaccine. Assay used: immunoSEQ multiplex PCR; TCRdb lists only in-frame clones, some missing. The sample has more than 110,000 clones, 80% to 95% seen once. Sequenced material: peripheral blood, taken 28 days after the second AZD1222 dose. All receptors come from an adult who received the AZD1222 COVID-19 vaccine.

This clone was detected once. V gene TRBV15 combines with J gene TRBJ1-1; D is unresolved. The germline V gene has CDR1 LNHNV and CDR2 YYDKDF (reference sequence). This CDR3 has 13 amino acids. V shed 4 bases and J shed 0 bases, with 6 bases lying between them. The CDR3 loop is CATSNSLNTEAFF. DNA for the CDR3: TGTGCCACCAGCAACTCGTTGAACACTGAAGCTTTCTTT.

V usage is TRBV11-2 and J usage is TRBJ2-5; the match to TRBD1 covers 8 bases. Germline loops: CDR1 SGHAT, CDR2 FQNNGV. This CDR3 comprises 17 residues. J gave up 3 bases and V 0 bases, and 9 bases lay outside the gene matches. The CDR3 spells CASSLENHRGWEETQYF. CDR3 DNA: TGTGCCAGCAGCTTAGAAAACCACAGGGGGTGGGAAGAGACCCAGTACTTC.

The gene calls are TRBV24-1 and TRBJ1-5; D call uncertain. The germline gives CDR1 KGHDR, CDR2 SFDVKD. This CDR3 has 15 amino acids. The V end was cut by 2 bases, the J end by 5 bases, with 12 bases between. This chain's CDR3 is CATSDSIEGDQPQHF. The CDR3 coding sequence is TGTGCCACCAGTGATTCGATTGAGGGCGATCAGCCCCAGCATTTT.

The chain joins TRBV6-5 to TRBJ2-7; TRBD2 aligns across 10 bases. The CDR3 length is 14 residues. Per germline, CDR1 MNHEY and CDR2 SVGAGI. V dropped 5 bases and J dropped 4; count of bases not matched to a gene: 5. In DNA form, the CDR3 reads TGTGCCAGCAGTCGGACTAGCGGAAAGTACGAGCAGTACTTC. Translated: CASSRTSGKYEQYF.

The chain joins TRBV7-3 to TRBJ2-1; D uncertain. This CDR3 is built from 12 residues. The V and J ends lost 1 base and 9 bases respectively, with 7 bases between them. Germline V gene data show CDR1 as SGHTA and CDR2 as FQGTGA. As DNA, the CDR3 is TGTGCCAGCAGCTTAAGAAAGGGTGAGCAGTTCTTC. Translation gives CASSLRKGEQFF.

V is TRBV10-2 and J is TRBJ2-1, with D possibly TRBD1 on 6 matching bases. Germline values: CDR1 WSHSY, CDR2 SAAADI. Trimming took 6 bases from V and 1 from J, leaving 10 bases between them. The CDR3 contains 14 residues. This CDR3 is CASRPGASYNEQFF. CDR3 coding DNA: TGCGCCAGCAGGCCAGGGGCTTCCTACAATGAGCAGTTCTTC.

The rearrangement links TRBV27 to TRBJ1-2, with D hard to call. Germline CDR1 is MNHEY and CDR2 is SMNVEV (reference sequence). V was pared by 0 bases and J by 2 bases, with 10 bases between. This CDR3 is 15 amino acids long. The CDR3 protein is CASSLSSPANYGYTF. The DNA of the CDR3 is TGTGCCAGCAGTTTATCCTCGCCGGCCAACTATGGCTACACCTTC.

The V call is TRBV5-4, the J call TRBJ2-7, with D perhaps TRBD2 (6 bases). The CDR3 is 14 residues long. Trimming removed 1 base at V and 2 bases at J, with 10 bases between. Germline lookup yields CDR1 SGHNT and CDR2 YYREEE (reference sequence). Here the CDR3 reads CASSLREAPYEQYF. The CDR3 nucleotides are TGTGCCAGCAGCTTGAGGGAGGCCCCCTACGAGCAGTACTTC.

The gene calls are TRBV27 and TRBJ1-2; D is possibly TRBD1 (5 bases). This CDR3 is 16 amino acids long. Germline V gives CDR1 MNHEY, CDR2 SMNVEV (reference sequence). Trimming left V 3 bases short and J 5 bases short, with 19 bases between. The CDR3 nucleotides are TGTGCCAGCAGTTTTCAGGGAGAGGGCGTACTATATGGCTACACCTTC. The encoded protein is CASSFQGEGVLYGYTF.

This rearrangement joins TRBV7-2 to TRBJ2-1; 14 bases match TRBD2. The CDR3 is 17 amino acids. Germline CDR1 reads SGHTA; CDR2 reads FQGNSA. After removal of 5 bases from V and 8 bases from J, the junction contained 11 bases not matched to a gene. DNA for the CDR3: TGTGCCAGCAGCCAGAGGCCGACTAGCGGGAGGGCTGATGAGCAGTTCTTC. Amino acid sequence: CASSQRPTSGRADEQFF.

The chain couples TRBV18 to TRBJ1-2; perhaps TRBD1 as D (6 bases). Germline assignment: CDR1 KGHSH and CDR2 LQKENI. The V end lost 0 bases, the J end lost 4 bases, and 12 bases lay between the germline ends. The CDR3 sequence is 15 residues long. The CDR3 region has the DNA TGTGCCAGCTCACCACCCTCGACAGGTCCCTATGGCTACACCTTC. Translation gives CASSPPSTGPYGYTF.

This chain links TRBV4-1 with TRBJ2-2; D gene unclear. The CDR3 extends over 14 amino acids. V shed 7 bases and J shed 6 bases, with 15 bases lying between them. Germline V gene sequence: CDR1 MGHRA, CDR2 YSYEKL. The DNA for the CDR3 is TGCGCCAGCACCTATGACGAGCTGGCCGGGGAGCTGTTTTTT. Its protein product is CASTYDELAGELFF.

This chain uses TRBV7-6 with TRBJ2-2; 14 bases align to TRBD2. This CDR3 is built from 17 residues. The junction had 7 bases not matched to a gene; V was cut back by 5 bases and J by 5 bases. Germline CDR1 and CDR2: SGHVS and FNYEAQ. CDR3 sequence: CASSEGLAGVYTGELFF. The CDR3 bases are TGTGCCAGCAGCGAGGGACTAGCGGGAGTGTATACCGGGGAGCTGTTTTTT.

In its sample, this clone was seen once. The chain combines TRBV5-3 with TRBJ2-7; D remains unclear. TRBV5-3 has ORF status, its function being uncertain. The V gene lost 1 base and the J gene lost 2 bases, with 7 bases spanning the gap. The CDR3 consists of 13 residues. Here the CDR3 DNA reads TGTGCCAGAAGCTTGAGGAGAACCTACGAGCAGTACTTC. Amino acid sequence: CARSLRRTYEQYF.

The chain couples TRBV27 to TRBJ2-7; TRBD1 matches 7 bases. Germline assignment: CDR1 MNHEY and CDR2 SMNVEV (reference sequence). The CDR3 contains 13 residues. V was pared by 2 bases and J by 3 bases, with 1 base of the junction left unmatched. The DNA for the CDR3 is TGTGCCAGCAGTTTAAACAGGGGCTACGAGCAGTACTTC. It codes for CASSLNRGYEQYF.

In this sample, this clone turned up once. V is TRBV30 and J is TRBJ1-5; D is unclear. In germline, CDR1 is GTSNPN, CDR2 SVGIG (reference sequence). V was trimmed by 0 bases and J by 7 bases, leaving 13 bases between them. The CDR3 sequence is 14 residues long. The CDR3 DNA reads TGTGCCTGGAGTGTACCGGGGAAAAGACAGCCCCAGCATTTT. The encoded protein is CAWSVPGKRQPQHF.

This clone has a handful of counts. The gene calls are TRBV7-9 and TRBJ1-2, with unresolved D. The CDR3 covers 17 residues. Trimming removed 3 bases at V and 4 bases at J, with 21 bases between. Germline values: CDR1 SEHNR, CDR2 FQNEAQ (reference sequence). The CDR3 sequence is CASSFRMEAGILYGYTF. The CDR3, as DNA: TGTGCCAGCAGCTTTCGTATGGAGGCGGGGATCCTCTATGGCTACACCTTC.

This clone appeared a single time. The gene calls are TRBV5-4 and TRBJ1-1; weak D call: TRBD1 (5 bases). The CDR3 runs 13 residues. CDR1 is SGHNT and CDR2 is YYREEE in the germline V gene (reference sequence). V lost 2 bases, J lost 5 bases, and 10 bases lay in between. The CDR3 here is CASSFRGGTEAFF. The CDR3, as DNA: TGTGCCAGCAGCTTTCGGGGGGGAACTGAAGCTTTCTTT.

The chain is built from TRBV19 and TRBJ1-1; 8 bases align to TRBD1. The germline V gene has CDR1 LNHDA and CDR2 SQIVND (reference sequence). J was trimmed by 4 bases and V by 4 bases; bases with no gene match: 8. The CDR3 contains 15 residues. CDR3 protein: CASSTWDRLSTEAFF. CDR3 DNA sequence: TGTGCCAGTAGTACCTGGGACAGGTTAAGCACTGAAGCTTTCTTT.